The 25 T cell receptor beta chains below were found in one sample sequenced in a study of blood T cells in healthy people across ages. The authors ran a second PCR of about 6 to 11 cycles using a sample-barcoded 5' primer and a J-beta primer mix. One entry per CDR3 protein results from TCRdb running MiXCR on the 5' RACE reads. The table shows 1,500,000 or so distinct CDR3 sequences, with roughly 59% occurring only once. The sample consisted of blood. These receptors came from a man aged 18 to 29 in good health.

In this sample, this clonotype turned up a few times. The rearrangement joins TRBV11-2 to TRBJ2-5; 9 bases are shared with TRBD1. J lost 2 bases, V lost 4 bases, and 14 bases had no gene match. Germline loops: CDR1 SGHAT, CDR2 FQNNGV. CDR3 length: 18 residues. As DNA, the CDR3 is TGTGCCAGCAGCTCACACACGGGTGGGACAGGGCAGCAAGAGACCCAGTACTTC. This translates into CASSSHTGGTGQQETQYF.

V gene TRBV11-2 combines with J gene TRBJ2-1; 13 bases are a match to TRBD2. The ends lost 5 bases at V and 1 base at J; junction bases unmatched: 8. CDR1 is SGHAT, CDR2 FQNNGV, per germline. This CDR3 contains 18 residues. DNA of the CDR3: TGTGCCAGCAGCCTCGGACTAGCGGGGGCTTATTCCTACAATGAGCAGTTCTTC. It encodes CASSLGLAGAYSYNEQFF.

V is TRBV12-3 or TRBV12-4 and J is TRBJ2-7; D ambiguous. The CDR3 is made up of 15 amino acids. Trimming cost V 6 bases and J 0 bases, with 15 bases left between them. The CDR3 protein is CASSPVVTASYEQYF. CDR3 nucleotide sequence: TGTGCCAGCAGCCCCGTGGTTACGGCCTCCTACGAGCAGTACTTC.

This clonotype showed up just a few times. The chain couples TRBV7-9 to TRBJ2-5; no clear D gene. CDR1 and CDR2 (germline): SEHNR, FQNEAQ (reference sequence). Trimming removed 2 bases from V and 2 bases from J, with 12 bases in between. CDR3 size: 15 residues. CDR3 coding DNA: TGTGCCAGCAGCTTAATGGCAGGTTATCAAGAGACCCAGTACTTC. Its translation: CASSLMAGYQETQYF.

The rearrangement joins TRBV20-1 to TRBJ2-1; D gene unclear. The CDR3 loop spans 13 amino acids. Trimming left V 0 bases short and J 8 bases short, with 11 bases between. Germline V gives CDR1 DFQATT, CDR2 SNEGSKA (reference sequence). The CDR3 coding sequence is TGCAGTGCTAGAGACCCGATCATGCATGAGCAGTTCTTC. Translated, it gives CSARDPIMHEQFF.

The CDR3 loop reads CASSPTDRAEQYF. The CDR3 DNA is TGTGCCAGCAGCCCGACAGACAGGGCCGAGCAGTACTTC. The V call is TRBV7-6, the J call TRBJ2-4; 7 bases line up with TRBD1. The end of the DNA aligns better with TRBJ2-7, so the J call may be wrong. CDR3 length: 13 amino acids. In germline, CDR1 is SGHVS, CDR2 FNYEAQ.

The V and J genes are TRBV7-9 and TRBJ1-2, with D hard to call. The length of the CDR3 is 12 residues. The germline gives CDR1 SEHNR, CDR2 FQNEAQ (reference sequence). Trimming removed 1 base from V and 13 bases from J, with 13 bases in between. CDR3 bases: TGTGCCAGCAGCTTAGAGTACAGCCCGGGCACCTTC. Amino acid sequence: CASSLEYSPGTF.

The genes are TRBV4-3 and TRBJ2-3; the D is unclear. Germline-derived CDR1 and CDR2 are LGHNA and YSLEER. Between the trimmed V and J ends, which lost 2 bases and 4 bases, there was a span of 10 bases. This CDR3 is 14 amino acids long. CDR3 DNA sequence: TGCGCCAGCAGCCAATTTCTGGGGTCAGATACGCAGTATTTT. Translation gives CASSQFLGSDTQYF.

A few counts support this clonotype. The CDR3 reads CASSQGGSGDQPQHF. In DNA form, the CDR3 reads TGTGCCAGCAGCCAAGGAGGATCTGGAGATCAGCCCCAGCATTTT. The J gene is TRBJ1-5, the V gene TRBV4-2; D is undetermined. This CDR3 spans 15 amino acids. Trimming removed 1 base at V and 5 bases at J, with 12 bases between. Per germline, CDR1 LGHNA and CDR2 YNFKEQ.

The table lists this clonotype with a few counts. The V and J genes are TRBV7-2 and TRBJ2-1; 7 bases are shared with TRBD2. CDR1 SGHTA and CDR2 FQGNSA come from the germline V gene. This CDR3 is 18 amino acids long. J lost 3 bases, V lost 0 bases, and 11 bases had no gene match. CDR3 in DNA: TGTGCCAGCAGCTTAGCGGGACCCGGGACTACCCTCTACAATGAGCAGTTCTTC. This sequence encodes CASSLAGPGTTLYNEQFF.

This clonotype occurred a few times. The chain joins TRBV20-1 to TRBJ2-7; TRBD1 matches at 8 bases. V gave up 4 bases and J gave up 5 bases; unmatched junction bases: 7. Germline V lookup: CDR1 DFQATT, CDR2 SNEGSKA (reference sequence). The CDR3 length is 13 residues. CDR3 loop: CSAKRQGSHEQYF. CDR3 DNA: TGCAGTGCTAAACGACAGGGGAGCCACGAGCAGTACTTC.

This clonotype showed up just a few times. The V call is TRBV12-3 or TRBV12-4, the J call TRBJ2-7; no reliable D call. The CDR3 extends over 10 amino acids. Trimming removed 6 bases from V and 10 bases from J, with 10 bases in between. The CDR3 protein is CASSGPFQYF. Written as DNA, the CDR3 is TGTGCCAGCAGCGGGCCCTTCCAGTACTTC.

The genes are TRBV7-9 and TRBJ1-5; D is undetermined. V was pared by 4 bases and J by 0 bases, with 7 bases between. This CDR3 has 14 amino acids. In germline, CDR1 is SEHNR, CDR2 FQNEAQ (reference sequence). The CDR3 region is CASSSDISNQPQHF. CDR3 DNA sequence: TGTGCCAGCAGCTCAGACATTAGCAATCAGCCCCAGCATTTT. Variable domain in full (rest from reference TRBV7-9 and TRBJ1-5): DTGVSQNPRHKITKRGQNVTFRCDPISEHNRLYWYRQTLGQGPEFLTYFQNEAQLEKSRLLSDRFSAERPKGSFSTLEIQRTEQGDSAMYLCASSSDISNQPQHFGDGTRLSIL.

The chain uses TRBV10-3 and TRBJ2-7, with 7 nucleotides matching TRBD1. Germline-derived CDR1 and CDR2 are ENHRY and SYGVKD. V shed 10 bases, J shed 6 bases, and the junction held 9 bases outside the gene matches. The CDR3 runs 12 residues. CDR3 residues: CATGTDSGEQYF. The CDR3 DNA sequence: TGTGCCACCGGGACAGATTCCGGCGAGCAGTACTTC.

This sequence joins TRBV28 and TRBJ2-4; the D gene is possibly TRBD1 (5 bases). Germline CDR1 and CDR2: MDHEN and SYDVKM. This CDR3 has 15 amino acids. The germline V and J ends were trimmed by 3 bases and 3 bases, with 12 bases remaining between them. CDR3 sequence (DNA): TGTGCCAGCAGTTTTTTCCAGGGTAACAAAAACATTCAGTACTTC. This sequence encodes CASSFFQGNKNIQYF.

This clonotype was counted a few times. This chain's CDR3 is CASRIGRTYEQYF. CDR3 nucleotides: TGCGCCAGCAGGATAGGACGCACCTACGAGCAGTACTTC. The rearrangement joins TRBV5-1 to TRBJ2-7, with D unresolved. From germline, CDR1 is SGHRS and CDR2 YFSETQ. The CDR3 runs 13 residues. Trimming stripped 5 bases from V and 2 bases from J, with 11 bases between.

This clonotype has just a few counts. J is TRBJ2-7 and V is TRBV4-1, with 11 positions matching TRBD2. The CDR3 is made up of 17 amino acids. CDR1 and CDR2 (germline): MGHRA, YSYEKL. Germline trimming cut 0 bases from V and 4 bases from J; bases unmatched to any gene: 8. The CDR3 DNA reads TGCGCCAGCAGCCAAGACTTCACCGGGACTAGCGGATACGAGCAGTACTTC. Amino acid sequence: CASSQDFTGTSGYEQYF.

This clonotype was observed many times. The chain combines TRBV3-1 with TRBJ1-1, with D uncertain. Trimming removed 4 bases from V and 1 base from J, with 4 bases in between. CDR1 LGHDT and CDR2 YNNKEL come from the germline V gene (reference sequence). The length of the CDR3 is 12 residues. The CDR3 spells CASSRGNTEAFF. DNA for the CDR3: TGTGCCAGCAGCCGCGGGAACACTGAAGCTTTCTTT.

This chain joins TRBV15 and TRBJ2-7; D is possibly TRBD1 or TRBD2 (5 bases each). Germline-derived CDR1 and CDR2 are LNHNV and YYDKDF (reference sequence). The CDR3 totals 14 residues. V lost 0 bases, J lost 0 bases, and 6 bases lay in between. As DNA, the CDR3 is TGTGCCACCAGCAGAGACGGGACCTCCTACGAGCAGTACTTC. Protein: CATSRDGTSYEQYF.

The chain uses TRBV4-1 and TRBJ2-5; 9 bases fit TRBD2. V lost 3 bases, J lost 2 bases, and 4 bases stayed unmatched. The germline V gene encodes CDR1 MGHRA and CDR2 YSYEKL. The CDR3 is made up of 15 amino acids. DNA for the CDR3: TGCGCCAGCAGCCATTTAGCGGGGGAGCAAGAGACCCAGTACTTC. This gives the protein CASSHLAGEQETQYF.

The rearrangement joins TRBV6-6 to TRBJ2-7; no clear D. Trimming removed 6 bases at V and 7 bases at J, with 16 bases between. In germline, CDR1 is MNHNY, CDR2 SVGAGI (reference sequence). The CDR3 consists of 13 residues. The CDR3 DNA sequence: TGTGCCAGCAGCGTTTTAATAAGCAATGAGCAGTACTTC. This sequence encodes CASSVLISNEQYF.

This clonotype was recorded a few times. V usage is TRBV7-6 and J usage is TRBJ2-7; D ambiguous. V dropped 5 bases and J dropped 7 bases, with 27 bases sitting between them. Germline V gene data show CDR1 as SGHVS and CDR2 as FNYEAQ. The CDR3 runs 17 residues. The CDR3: CASSARPYRPKDNEQYF. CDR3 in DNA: TGTGCCAGCAGCGCCCGCCCGTACCGACCCAAAGACAATGAGCAGTACTTC.

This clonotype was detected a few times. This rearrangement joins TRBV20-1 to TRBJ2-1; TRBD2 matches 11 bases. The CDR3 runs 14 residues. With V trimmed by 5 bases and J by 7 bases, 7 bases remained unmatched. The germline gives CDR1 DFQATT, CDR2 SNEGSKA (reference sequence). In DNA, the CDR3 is TGCAGTGCTCGGGGACTAGCGGCATCTAATGAGCAGTTCTTC. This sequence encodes CSARGLAASNEQFF.

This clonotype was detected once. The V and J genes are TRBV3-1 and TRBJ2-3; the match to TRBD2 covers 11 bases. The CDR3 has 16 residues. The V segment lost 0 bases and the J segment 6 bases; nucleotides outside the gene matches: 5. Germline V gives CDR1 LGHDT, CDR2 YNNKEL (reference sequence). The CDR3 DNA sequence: TGTGCCAGCAGCCAAGATCGACTAGCGGGGCCCGATACGCAGTATTTT. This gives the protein CASSQDRLAGPDTQYF.

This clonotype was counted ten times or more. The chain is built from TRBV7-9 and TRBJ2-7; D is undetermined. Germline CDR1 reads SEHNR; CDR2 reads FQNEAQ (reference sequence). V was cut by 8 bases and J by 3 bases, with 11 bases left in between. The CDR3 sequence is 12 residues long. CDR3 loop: CASSLTNYEQYF. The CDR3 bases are TGTGCCAGCTCACTAACAAACTACGAGCAGTACTTC.